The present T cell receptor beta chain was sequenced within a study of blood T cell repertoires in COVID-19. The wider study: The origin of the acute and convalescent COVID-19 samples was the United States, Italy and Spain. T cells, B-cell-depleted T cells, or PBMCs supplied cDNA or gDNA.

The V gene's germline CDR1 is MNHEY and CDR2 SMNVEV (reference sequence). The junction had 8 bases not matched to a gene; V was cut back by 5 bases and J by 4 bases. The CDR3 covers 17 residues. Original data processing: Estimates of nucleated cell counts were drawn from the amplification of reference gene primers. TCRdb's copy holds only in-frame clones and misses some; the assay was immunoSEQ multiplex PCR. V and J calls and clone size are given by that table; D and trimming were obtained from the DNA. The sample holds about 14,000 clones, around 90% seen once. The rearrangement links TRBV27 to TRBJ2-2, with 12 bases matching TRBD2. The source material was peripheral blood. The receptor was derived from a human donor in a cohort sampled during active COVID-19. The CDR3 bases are TGTGCCAGCAGTCCCACGACTAGCGGGAGTTTCACCGGGGAGCTGTTTTTT. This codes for CASSPTTSGSFTGELFF.